The next 15 T cell receptor beta chains were all read from a single sample in a study of shared clonotypes between healthy human individuals. Assay used: immunoSEQ multiplex PCR; TCRdb lists only in-frame clones, some missing. This table holds about 690,000 clones, about 90% found once. Sequencing was carried out using memory CD8+ T cells from PBMCs. Described subset: CD45RO+ cells pooled with CCR7-negative TemRA cells. Receptor source: a young man in good health. Some clones in this sample may be carry-over from other donors' samples.

The J gene is TRBJ2-3, the V gene TRBV19, with 8 bases identical to TRBD1. V gave up 4 bases and J gave up 6 bases; unmatched junction bases: 9. Per germline, CDR1 LNHDA and CDR2 SQIVND (reference sequence). CDR3 size: 15 residues. CDR3 in DNA: TGTGCCAGTAGTAGCCAAGACTCAGGGGGCGATACGCAGTATTTT. This encodes CASSSQDSGGDTQYF.

This chain uses TRBV9 with TRBJ2-1; perhaps TRBD2 as D (5 bases). Germline loops: CDR1 SGDLS, CDR2 YYNGEE. The CDR3 is made up of 13 amino acids. With 0 bases removed from V and 8 bases from J, the gap between germline ends came to 9 bases. CDR3: CASSVDIAHEQFF. CDR3 DNA sequence: TGTGCCAGCAGCGTAGATATAGCGCATGAGCAGTTCTTC.

The chain has TRBV27 and TRBJ2-7; 9 bases line up with TRBD2. Per the germline V gene, CDR1 is MNHEY and CDR2 is SMNVEV (reference sequence). CDR3 size: 17 residues. Trimming took 7 bases from V and 2 from J; bases not matched to a gene: 15. The CDR3 reads CASTPRPGLASTYEQYF. CDR3 bases: TGTGCCAGCACCCCAAGACCGGGACTAGCTTCAACCTACGAGCAGTACTTC.

The V and J genes are TRBV29-1 and TRBJ2-7; 10 nucleotides line up with TRBD2. The CDR3 length is 13 residues. Looked up from germline, CDR1 is SQVTM and CDR2 is ANQGSEA. The J segment lost 0 bases and the V segment lost 6 bases, leaving 2 bases of the junction unmatched. In nucleotides, the CDR3 is TGCAGCGTGGGGACTAGCGACTCCTACGAGCAGTACTTC. Protein: CSVGTSDSYEQYF.

The gene calls are TRBV7-9 and TRBJ1-5, with D possibly TRBD1 on 5 matching bases. The CDR3 is 15 amino acids. CDR1 and CDR2 from the germline V gene are SEHNR and FQNEAQ (reference sequence). V was clipped by 5 bases and J by 6 bases, with 17 bases between them. The CDR3 reads CASSQSGKWGQPQHF. CDR3 in DNA: TGTGCCAGCAGCCAATCAGGGAAGTGGGGTCAGCCCCAGCATTTT. Full variable domain (missing parts from reference TRBV7-9 and TRBJ1-5): DTGVSQNPRHKITKRGQNVTFRCDPISEHNRLYWYRQTLGQGPEFLTYFQNEAQLEKSRLLSDRFSAERPKGSFSTLEIQRTEQGDSAMYLCASSQSGKWGQPQHFGDGTRLSIL.

This clone came up once. The chain is built from TRBV2 and TRBJ1-5, with 7 bases lining up with TRBD1. CDR1 is SNHLY and CDR2 is FYNNEI in the germline V gene. V trimming: 4 bases; J trimming: 0 bases; junction bases outside the gene matches: 9. The CDR3 contains 17 residues. The CDR3 spells CASSVPPGTVSNQPQHF. The CDR3 bases are TGTGCCAGCAGTGTACCTCCCGGGACAGTTAGCAATCAGCCCCAGCATTTT.

This sequence joins TRBV7-9 and TRBJ2-1, with TRBD2 matching 12 bases. The CDR3 loop spans 18 amino acids. CDR1 is SEHNR, CDR2 FQNEAQ, per germline (reference sequence). V lost 5 bases, J lost 1 base, and 9 bases stayed unmatched. The CDR3 coding sequence is TGTGCCAGCAGCACTCGACTAGCGGGGGAGGTATCCTACAATGAGCAGTTCTTC. This codes for CASSTRLAGEVSYNEQFF.

This clone was picked up one time. CDR3 amino acids: CASSPHPDTEAFF. DNA for the CDR3: TGCGCCAGCAGCCCACACCCCGACACTGAAGCTTTCTTT. This rearrangement joins TRBV4-1 to TRBJ1-1; the D is unclear. The CDR3 extends over 13 amino acids. Deletions cut 4 bases from V and 3 bases from J, with 9 bases between. CDR1 is MGHRA and CDR2 is YSYEKL in the germline V gene.

The chain carries TRBV6-4 and TRBJ2-7; 9 positions agree with TRBD2. The CDR3 has 16 residues. Germline V gene lookup returns CDR1 MRHNA and CDR2 SNTAGT. V lost 7 bases and J lost 2; bases outside the gene matches: 12. CDR3 nucleotides: TGTGCCAGCACCCTAATGACTAGCGGACCTACCTACGAGCAGTACTTC. It translates to CASTLMTSGPTYEQYF.

The chain links TRBV6-5 to TRBJ1-5; D unresolved. The CDR3 runs to 14 residues. The germline V gene has CDR1 MNHEY and CDR2 SVGAGI. Trimming removed 2 bases at V and 3 bases at J, with 8 bases between. The CDR3 coding sequence is TGTGCCAGCAGTTACCGGCAGAACAATCAGCCCCAGCATTTT. Protein product: CASSYRQNNQPQHF.

This chain uses TRBV21-1 with TRBJ2-1; TRBD2 is the table's D call and was not checked against the DNA. TRBV21-1 is termed a pseudogene. CDR3 length: 15 amino acids. The CDR3 sequence is CASSSGRGGRNEQFF. In DNA form, the CDR3 reads TGTGCCAGCAGCTCGGGGCGGGGAGGACGAAATGAGCAGTTCTTC.

This clone was picked up one time. V usage is TRBV7-6 and J usage is TRBJ1-2; tentatively, D is TRBD1 (6 bases). Germline-derived CDR1 and CDR2 are SGHVS and FNYEAQ. The CDR3 consists of 17 residues. Between the trimmed V and J ends, which lost 1 base and 4 bases, there was a span of 19 bases. In DNA, the CDR3 is TGTGCCAGCAGCTTAGGGGACCTAGGACAGAACCTCTATGGCTACACCTTC. Protein: CASSLGDLGQNLYGYTF.

This clone was found a few times. The chain carries TRBV28 and TRBJ1-5; the D gene is possibly TRBD1 (5 bases). Trimming pared 1 base from V and 2 bases from J, leaving 9 bases between. From germline, CDR1 is MDHEN and CDR2 SYDVKM. This CDR3 has 15 amino acids. The CDR3 nucleotides read TGTGCCAGCAGTTTATCGGGGCTAGGCAATCAGCCCCAGCATTTT. It specifies CASSLSGLGNQPQHF.

The rearrangement joins TRBV27 to TRBJ2-7, with D possibly TRBD1 on 7 matching bases. The CDR3 extends over 15 amino acids. Germline V gene lookup returns CDR1 MNHEY and CDR2 SMNVEV (reference sequence). V lost 4 bases to trimming and J lost 7 bases, with 20 bases between them. CDR3 protein: CASSSRQGGSQEQYF. CDR3 in DNA: TGTGCCAGCAGTTCCCGGCAGGGGGGTAGTCAAGAGCAGTACTTC.

This rearrangement joins TRBV27 to TRBJ1-2; TRBD1 aligns across 8 bases. Per germline, CDR1 MNHEY and CDR2 SMNVEV (reference sequence). This CDR3 contains 16 residues. Losses at the gene ends were 1 base for V and 6 bases for J; bases not matched to a gene: 10. CDR3 coding DNA: TGTGCCAGCAGTTTATGGTGGCGCAGGGGGCTTCATGGCTACACCTTC. Residues: CASSLWWRRGLHGYTF.